This T cell receptor beta chain was identified during a study of blood T cell repertoires in COVID-19. Generated by immunoSEQ multiplex PCR, the TCRdb table keeps only in-frame clones and is missing some. In the table there are around 130,000 clones, more than 75% of which are singletons. The CDR3 has 13 residues. The V gene's germline CDR1 is SGHRS and CDR2 YFSETQ. Deletions cut 4 bases from V and 4 bases from J, with 11 bases between. The clonotype was recovered from a man aged 55 to 70 with COVID-19, enrolled during active disease. This sequence joins TRBV5-1 and TRBJ1-1, with D possibly being TRBD1 (5 bases). The sample was peripheral blood. The CDR3 is CASSRGITTEAFF. CDR3 DNA: TGCGCCAGCAGCCGGGGGATAACCACTGAAGCTTTCTTT.